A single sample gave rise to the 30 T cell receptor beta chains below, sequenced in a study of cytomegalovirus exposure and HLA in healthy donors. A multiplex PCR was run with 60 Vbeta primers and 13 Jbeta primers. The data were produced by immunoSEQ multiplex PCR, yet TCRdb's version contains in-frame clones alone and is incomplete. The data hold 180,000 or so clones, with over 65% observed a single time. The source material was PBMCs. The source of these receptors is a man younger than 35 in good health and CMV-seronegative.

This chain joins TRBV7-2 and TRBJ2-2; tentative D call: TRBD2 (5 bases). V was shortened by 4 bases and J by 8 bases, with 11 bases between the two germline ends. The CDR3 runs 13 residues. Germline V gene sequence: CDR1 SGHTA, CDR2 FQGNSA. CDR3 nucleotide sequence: TGTGCCAGCAGCTCTCTGCCGGGGGGGGAGCTGTTTTTT. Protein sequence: CASSSLPGGELFF.

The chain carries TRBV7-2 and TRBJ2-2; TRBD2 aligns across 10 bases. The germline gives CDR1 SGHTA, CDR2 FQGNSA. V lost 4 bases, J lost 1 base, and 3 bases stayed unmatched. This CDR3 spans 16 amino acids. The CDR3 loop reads CASSSLAGGNTGELFF. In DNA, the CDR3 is TGTGCCAGCAGCTCCTTAGCGGGGGGGAACACCGGGGAGCTGTTTTTT. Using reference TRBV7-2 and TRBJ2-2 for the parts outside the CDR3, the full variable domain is GAGVSQSPSNKVTEKGKDVELRCDPISGHTALYWYRQSLGQGLEFLIYFQGNSAPDKSGLPSDRFSAERTGGSVSTLTIQRTQQEDSAVYLCASSSLAGGNTGELFFGEGSRLTVL.

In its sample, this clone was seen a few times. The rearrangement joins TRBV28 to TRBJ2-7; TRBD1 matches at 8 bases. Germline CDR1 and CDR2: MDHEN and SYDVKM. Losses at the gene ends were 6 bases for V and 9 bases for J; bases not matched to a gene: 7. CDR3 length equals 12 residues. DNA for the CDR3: TGTGCCAGCAGAAGGACAGGGTTGACGCAGTACTTC. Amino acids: CASRRTGLTQYF.

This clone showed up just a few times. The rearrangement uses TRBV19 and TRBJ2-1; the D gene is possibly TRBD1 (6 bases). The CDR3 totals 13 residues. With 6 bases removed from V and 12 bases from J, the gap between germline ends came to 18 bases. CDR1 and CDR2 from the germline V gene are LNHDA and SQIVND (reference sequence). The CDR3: CASSVTGIPRQFF. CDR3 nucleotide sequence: TGTGCCAGTAGCGTAACAGGGATTCCGAGGCAGTTCTTC.

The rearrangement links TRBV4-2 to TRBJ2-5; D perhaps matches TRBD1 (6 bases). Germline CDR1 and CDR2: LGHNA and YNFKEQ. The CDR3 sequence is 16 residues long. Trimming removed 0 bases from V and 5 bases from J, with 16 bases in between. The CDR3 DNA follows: TGTGCCAGCAGCCAAGAGCAGACCCAGGGGTGGGAGACCCAGTACTTC. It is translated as CASSQEQTQGWETQYF.

CDR3 sequence: CASSEPGLITDTQYF. The DNA for the CDR3 is TGTGCCAGCAGTGAACCGGGACTCATCACAGATACGCAGTATTTT. V gene TRBV5-4 combines with J gene TRBJ2-3, with D possibly matching TRBD2 (6 bases). This CDR3 region has 15 residues. V was clipped by 5 bases and J by 2 bases, with 15 bases between them. Germline V gives CDR1 SGHNT, CDR2 YYREEE (reference sequence).

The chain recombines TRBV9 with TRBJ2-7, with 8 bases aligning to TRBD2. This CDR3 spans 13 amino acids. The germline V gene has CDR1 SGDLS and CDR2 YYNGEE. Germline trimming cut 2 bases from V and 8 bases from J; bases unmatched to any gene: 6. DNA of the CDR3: TGTGCCAGCAGCGTGGGCGGGGGGACGCAGCAGTACTTC. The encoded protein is CASSVGGGTQQYF.

The CDR3 region has the DNA TGTGCCAGCAGCTTCAGAAGCGGGGGGAACACAGATACGCAGTATTTT. Translation: CASSFRSGGNTDTQYF. This chain uses TRBV7-2 with TRBJ2-3, with TRBD2 identical over 9 bases. The CDR3 totals 16 residues. Germline trimming cut 3 bases from V and 2 bases from J; bases unmatched to any gene: 6. CDR1 is SGHTA, CDR2 FQGNSA, per germline.

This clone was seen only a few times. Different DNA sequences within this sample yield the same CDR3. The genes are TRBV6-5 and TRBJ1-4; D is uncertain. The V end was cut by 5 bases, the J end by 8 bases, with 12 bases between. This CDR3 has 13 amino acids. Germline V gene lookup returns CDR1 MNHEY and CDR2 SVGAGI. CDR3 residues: CASSPLKPEKLFF. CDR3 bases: TGTGCCAGCAGTCCACTAAAACCAGAAAAACTGTTTTTT.

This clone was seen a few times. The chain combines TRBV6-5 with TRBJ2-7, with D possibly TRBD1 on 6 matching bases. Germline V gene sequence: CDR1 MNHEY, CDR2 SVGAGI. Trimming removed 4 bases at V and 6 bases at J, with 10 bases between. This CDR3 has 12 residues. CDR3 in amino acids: CASSWQGSEQYF. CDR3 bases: TGTGCCAGCAGTTGGCAGGGGTCCGAGCAGTACTTC.

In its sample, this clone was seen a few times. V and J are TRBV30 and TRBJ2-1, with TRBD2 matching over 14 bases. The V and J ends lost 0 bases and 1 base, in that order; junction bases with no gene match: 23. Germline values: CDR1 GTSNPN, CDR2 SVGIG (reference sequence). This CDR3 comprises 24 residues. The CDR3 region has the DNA TGTGCCTGGAGTGTAAAATTTGGGTGGACGACCGGGACTAGCGGGGGACCATCCTACAATGAGCAGTTCTTC. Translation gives CAWSVKFGWTTGTSGGPSYNEQFF.

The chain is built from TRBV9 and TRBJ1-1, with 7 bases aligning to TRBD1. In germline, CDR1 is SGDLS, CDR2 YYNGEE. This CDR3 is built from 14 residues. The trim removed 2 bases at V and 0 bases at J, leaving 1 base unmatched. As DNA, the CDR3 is TGTGCCAGCAGCGTCGGACAGGTGAACACTGAAGCTTTCTTT. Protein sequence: CASSVGQVNTEAFF.

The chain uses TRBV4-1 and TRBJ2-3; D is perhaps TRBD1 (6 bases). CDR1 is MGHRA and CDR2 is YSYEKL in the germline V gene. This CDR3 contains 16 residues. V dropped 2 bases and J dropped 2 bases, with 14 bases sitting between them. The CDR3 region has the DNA TGCGCCAGCAGCCAAAGCGTCACAGGGCTCACAGATACGCAGTATTTT. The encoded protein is CASSQSVTGLTDTQYF.

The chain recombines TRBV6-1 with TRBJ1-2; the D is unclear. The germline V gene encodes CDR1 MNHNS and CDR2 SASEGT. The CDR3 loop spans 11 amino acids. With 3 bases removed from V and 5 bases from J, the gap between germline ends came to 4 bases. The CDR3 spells CASSDRYGYTF. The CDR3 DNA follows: TGTGCCAGCAGTGACCGGTATGGCTACACCTTC.

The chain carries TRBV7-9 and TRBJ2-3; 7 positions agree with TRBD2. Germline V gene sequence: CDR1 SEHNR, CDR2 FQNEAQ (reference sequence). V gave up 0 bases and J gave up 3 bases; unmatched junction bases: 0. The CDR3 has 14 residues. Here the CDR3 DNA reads TGTGCCAGCAGCTTAGCGGGGGGGACAGATACGCAGTATTTT. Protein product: CASSLAGGTDTQYF.

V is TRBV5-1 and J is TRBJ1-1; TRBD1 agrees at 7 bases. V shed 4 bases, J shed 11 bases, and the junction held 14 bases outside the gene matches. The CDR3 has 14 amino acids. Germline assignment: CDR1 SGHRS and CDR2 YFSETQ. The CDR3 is CASSLAEGALQAFF. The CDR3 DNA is TGCGCCAGCAGCCTGGCAGAGGGGGCTCTCCAGGCTTTCTTT.

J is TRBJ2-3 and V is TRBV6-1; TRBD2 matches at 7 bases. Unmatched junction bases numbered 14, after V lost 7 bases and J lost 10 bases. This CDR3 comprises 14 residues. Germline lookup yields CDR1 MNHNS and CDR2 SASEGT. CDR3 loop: CASTPRGLGVAQYF. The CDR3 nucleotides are TGTGCCAGCACCCCCCGAGGACTAGGGGTGGCGCAGTATTTT.

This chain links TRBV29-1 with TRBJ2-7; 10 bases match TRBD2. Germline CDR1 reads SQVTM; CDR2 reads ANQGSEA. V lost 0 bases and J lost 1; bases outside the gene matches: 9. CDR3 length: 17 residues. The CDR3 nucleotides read TGCAGCGTTGAAGAAAACGGCCTAGCGGGGGTATCCTACGAGCAGTACTTC. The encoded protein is CSVEENGLAGVSYEQYF.

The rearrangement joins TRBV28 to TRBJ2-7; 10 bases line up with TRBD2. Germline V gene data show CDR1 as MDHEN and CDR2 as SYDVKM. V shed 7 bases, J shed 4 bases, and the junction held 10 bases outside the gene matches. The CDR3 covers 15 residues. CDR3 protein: CASTSGSARRYEQYF. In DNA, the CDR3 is TGTGCCAGCACTAGCGGGAGCGCACGGAGGTACGAGCAGTACTTC.

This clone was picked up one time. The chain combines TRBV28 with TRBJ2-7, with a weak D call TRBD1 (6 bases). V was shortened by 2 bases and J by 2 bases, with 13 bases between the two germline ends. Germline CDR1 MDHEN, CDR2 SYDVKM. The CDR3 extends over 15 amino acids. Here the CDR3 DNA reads TGTGCCAGCAGTTTACCCGGGACAAGAACCTACGAGCAGTACTTC. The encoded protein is CASSLPGTRTYEQYF.

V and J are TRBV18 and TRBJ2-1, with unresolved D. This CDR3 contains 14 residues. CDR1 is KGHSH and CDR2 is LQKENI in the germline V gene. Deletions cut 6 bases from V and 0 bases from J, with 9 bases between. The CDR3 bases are TGTGCCAGCTCCACTTTGAGCTCCTACAATGAGCAGTTCTTC. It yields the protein CASSTLSSYNEQFF. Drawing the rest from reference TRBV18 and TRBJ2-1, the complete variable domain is NAGVMQNPRHLVRRRGQEARLRCSPMKGHSHVYWYRQLPEEGLKFMVYLQKENIIDESGMPKERFSAEFPKEGPSILRIQQVVRGDSAAYFCASSTLSSYNEQFFGPGTRLTVL.

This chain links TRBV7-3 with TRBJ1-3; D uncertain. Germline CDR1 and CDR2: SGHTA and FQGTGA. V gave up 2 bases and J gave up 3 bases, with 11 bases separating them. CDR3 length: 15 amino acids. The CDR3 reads CASSLGEGRGNTIYF. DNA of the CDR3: TGTGCCAGCAGCTTAGGGGAGGGCCGTGGAAACACCATATATTTT.

The CDR3 DNA reads as TGCAGCGTTGAAGATAGCGGGGCGAGCACAGATACGCAGTATTTT. Translating gives CSVEDSGASTDTQYF. This sequence joins TRBV29-1 and TRBJ2-3; 8 positions match TRBD2. The V and J ends lost 0 bases and 0 bases, in that order; junction bases with no gene match: 2. Germline-derived CDR1 and CDR2 are SQVTM and ANQGSEA. The CDR3 covers 15 residues.

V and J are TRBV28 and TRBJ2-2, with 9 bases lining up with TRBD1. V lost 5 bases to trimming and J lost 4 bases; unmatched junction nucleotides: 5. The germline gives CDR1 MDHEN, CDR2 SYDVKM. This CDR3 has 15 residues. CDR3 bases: TGTGCCAGCAGTCCATCGACAGGGGGCACCGGGGAGCTGTTTTTT. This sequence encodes CASSPSTGGTGELFF. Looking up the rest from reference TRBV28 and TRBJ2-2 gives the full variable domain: DVKVTQSSRYLVKRTGEKVFLECVQDMDHENMFWYRQDPGLGLRLIYFSYDVKMKEKGDIPEGYSVSREKKERFSLILESASTNQTSMYLCASSPSTGGTGELFFGEGSRLTVL.

CDR3 nucleotides: TGTGCCAGCAGCCCGGGGGGGCTAGCGGGAGTAGGTTGGCAAGAGACCCAGTACTTC. Encoded protein: CASSPGGLAGVGWQETQYF. The chain carries TRBV9 and TRBJ2-5; 10 nucleotides match TRBD2. J gave up 2 bases and V 4 bases, and 17 bases lay outside the gene matches. CDR1 and CDR2 (germline): SGDLS, YYNGEE. This CDR3 comprises 19 residues.

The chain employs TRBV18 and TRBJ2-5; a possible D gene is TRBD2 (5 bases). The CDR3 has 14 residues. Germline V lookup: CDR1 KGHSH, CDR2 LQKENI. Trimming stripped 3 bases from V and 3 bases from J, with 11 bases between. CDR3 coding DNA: TGTGCCAGCTCACCCGGGATCCCCAAAGAGACCCAGTACTTC. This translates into CASSPGIPKETQYF.

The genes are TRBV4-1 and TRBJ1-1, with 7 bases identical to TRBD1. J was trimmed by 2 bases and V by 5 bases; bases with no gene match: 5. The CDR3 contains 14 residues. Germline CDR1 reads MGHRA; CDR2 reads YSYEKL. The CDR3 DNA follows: TGCGCCAGCAGCTTAGGACAGGTAAACACTGAAGCTTTCTTT. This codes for CASSLGQVNTEAFF.

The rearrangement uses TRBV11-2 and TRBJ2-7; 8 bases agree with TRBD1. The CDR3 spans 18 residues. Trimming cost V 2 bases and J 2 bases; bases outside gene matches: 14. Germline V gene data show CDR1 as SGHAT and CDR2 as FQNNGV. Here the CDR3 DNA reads TGTGCCAGCAGCTTATTTCTAGAGGCCAGGGGGCCTGCCTACGAGCAGTACTTC. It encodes CASSLFLEARGPAYEQYF.

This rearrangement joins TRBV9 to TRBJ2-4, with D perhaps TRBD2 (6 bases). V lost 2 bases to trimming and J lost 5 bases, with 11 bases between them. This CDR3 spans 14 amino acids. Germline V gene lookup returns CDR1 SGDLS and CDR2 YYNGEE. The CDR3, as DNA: TGTGCCAGCAGCGTTGGCGGGGTGCAAAACATTCAGTACTTC. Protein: CASSVGGVQNIQYF.

CDR3 sequence (DNA): TGTGCCAGCAGCATACTGTCGGGAGGGCAGCCCCAGCATTTT. It translates to CASSILSGGQPQHF. The rearrangement uses TRBV6-5 and TRBJ1-5; D remains unclear. Trimming cost V 6 bases and J 7 bases, with 16 bases left between them. Germline CDR1 is MNHEY and CDR2 is SVGAGI. CDR3 size: 14 residues.